This T cell receptor (beta chain) comes out of a study of human T cells and chemical hapten exposure. In the study overall: Patches that contained 0.01% DPC were applied to the upper back and read at 6 days. The variation in per-sample TCR yields arose mainly from small differences in pooled library volumes. Broader study findings: Correlating positively with patch test score were the PT1 expanded TCR counts.

Note on this clonotype: The antigen is not known. This may be a read error: a much more frequent sequence differs by one nucleotide.

TCRdb re-called the RACE reads with MiXCR, one entry per CDR3 protein. Here the sample spans approximately 400,000 distinct CDR3 sequences, more than 4.5% being singletons. This CDR3 comprises 12 residues. Germline CDR1 DFQATT, CDR2 SNEGSKA (reference sequence). Trimming took 6 bases from V and 9 from J, leaving 18 bases between them. The time point is: patch test 1, 2 weeks after DPC sensitization. Specified treatment: therapeutic diphenylcyclopropenone sensitization with weekly scalp DPC. The material sequenced was whole blood, taken in connection with sensitization to the hapten diphenylcyclopropenone (DPC). The source of this sequence is a woman aged 45-60 years with alopecia areata. Some clones in this sample may be carry-over from other donors' samples. The chain uses TRBV20-1 and TRBJ2-7; D is possibly TRBD2 (6 bases). DNA of the CDR3: TGCAGTGCACCTGCGGGGAGCAACGGGCAGTACTTC. Protein sequence: CSAPAGSNGQYF.